The clone carrying this TCR beta chain was observed a handful of times. A read error may produce the germline difference seen at one junction end. This entry is derived from a study of T cells in Graves' hyperthyroidism and ophthalmopathy. Template material for amplifying TCR beta CDR3 regions consisted of RNA transcripts. TCR CDR3 underwent first-round RT-PCR with the HTBI primer set. MiXCR, run by TCRdb on the multiplex PCR reads, gives a single entry per CDR3 protein. The table lists hundreds of thousands of distinct CDR3 sequences, 45% of them singletons. The CDR3 is made up of 15 amino acids. CDR1 DFQATT and CDR2 SNEGSKA come from the germline V gene (reference sequence).

The chain has TRBV20-1 and TRBJ1-5; 11 bases are a match to TRBD1. The TCR originated in an adult man with Graves' disease, either hyperthyroidism or ophthalmopathy (not recorded which). Sequenced sample: peripheral blood or thyroid tissue (not recorded which). CDR3 in amino acids: CSARGTGTGGQAQHF. Here the CDR3 DNA reads TGCAGTGCTAGGGGAACCGGGACAGGGGGTCAGGCCCAGCATTTT.